This T cell receptor (beta chain) emerged from a study of blood T cell repertoires in COVID-19. Study overall: Acute and convalescent COVID-19 specimens originated in the United States, Italy and Spain. PBMCs, B-cell-depleted T cells, or T cells were the source of the cDNA or gDNA that made up the material.

This clone appeared a few times. Looked up from germline, CDR1 is MGHRA and CDR2 is YSYEKL. V was pared by 3 bases and J by 1 base, with 15 bases between. This CDR3 has 16 residues. Per the authors' pipeline: Estimation of nucleated cell counts was performed using reference gene primer amplification. The assay was immunoSEQ multiplex PCR, and TCRdb's table has in-frame clones only and misses some. The V and J calls and the clone size are those of that table, but D and trimming were determined from the DNA. The sample has around 60,000 clones, 75% to 85% seen once. This receptor was obtained from a man aged 80 or over with acute or convalescent COVID-19. The sequencing sample was made of peripheral blood. V and J are TRBV4-1 and TRBJ1-1, with D possibly matching TRBD1 (6 bases). The CDR3 DNA sequence: TGCGCCAGCAGCCAGGGGGCAGGACGGACGAACACTGAAGCTTTCTTT. This codes for CASSQGAGRTNTEAFF.